This T cell receptor (beta chain) was retrieved from a study of control samples from healthy donors and cancer patients. The length of the CDR3 is 19 residues. Repertoires were generated with immunoSEQ multiplex PCR, while TCRdb's copy carries only in-frame clones and drops some. Among tens of thousands of clones, approximately 84% were seen once, and the ten largest hold about 36%. This clone occurred once. V usage is TRBV21-1 and J usage is TRBJ1-5; no DNA check was done on the table's D call, TRBD1. TRBV21-1 is designated a pseudogene. The sequence was collected from an older man with lung cancer. Source material: PBMCs. CDR3 coding DNA: TGTGCCAGCAGCGAGCGTCGCGACAGATTTCCCTTTAGCAATCAGCCCCAGCATTTT. This translates into CASSERRDRFPFSNQPQHF.